This TCR beta chain was recorded in a study of Graves' ophthalmopathy and Graves' hyperthyroidism. Regarding the study as a whole: Cross-validated, the 13-signature model showed 87.88%/81.08% sensitivity/specificity, and 80%/75% in the test set.

RNA transcripts were the source from which TCR beta CDR3 regions were amplified. RT-PCR with HTBI primers came first, then second-round multiplex PCR. One entry per CDR3 protein results from TCRdb running MiXCR on the multiplex PCR reads. The sample lists about 600,000 distinct CDR3 sequences; roughly 39% were seen once. The evidence that diagnosis relied on was clinical symptoms, serum thyroxine, TRAb, thyroid ultrasound and orbital computed tomography. V shed 3 bases and J 4 bases; nucleotides not matched to a gene: 10. The CDR3 is made up of 17 amino acids. The germline V gene has CDR1 SGHTA and CDR2 FQGTGA. In its sample, this clonotype was seen many times. Its antigen remains unknown.

This TCR was recovered from an adult man with Graves' hyperthyroidism. The chain is built from TRBV7-3 and TRBJ2-7, with 12 positions matching TRBD1. Sequenced material: peripheral blood or thyroid tissue (not recorded which). As DNA, the CDR3 is TGTGCCAGCAGCTTCCCTTCCTGGGACAGGGGGCGATACGAGCAGTACTTC. This gives the protein CASSFPSWDRGRYEQYF.